The 5 T cell receptor beta chains presented below share a single source sample, sequenced in a study of beta chain features in type 1 diabetes. All of the isolated RNA was reverse transcribed, so expressed TCRB transcripts were sequenced. Sequencing used immunoSEQ multiplex PCR; TCRdb keeps in-frame clones, though not all of them. Of around 430,000 clones in the sample, around 30% were seen once. The sample was naive CD4+ T cells from blood. The receptors here all came from a man younger than 35 in good health.

V and J are TRBV27 and TRBJ2-4; D might be TRBD1 or TRBD2, each matching 5 bases. With 5 bases removed from V and 8 bases from J, the gap between germline ends came to 25 bases. Germline loops: CDR1 MNHEY, CDR2 SMNVEV (reference sequence). The CDR3 sequence is 17 residues long. CDR3 coding DNA: TGTGCCAGCAGTAGATTCCGGGTCGACGGGGCGTTGGACATTCAGTACTTC. Translating it yields CASSRFRVDGALDIQYF.

This clone was counted a few times. The chain is built from TRBV7-9 and TRBJ2-1, with 13 positions matching TRBD2. J was trimmed by 15 bases and V by 5 bases; bases with no gene match: 7. The germline CDR1 and CDR2 sequences are SEHNR and FQNEAQ (reference sequence). This CDR3 has 13 amino acids. For the CDR3, the DNA is TGTGCCAGCAGCCCCGGGACTAGCGGGAATGCGTTCTTC. Its protein product is CASSPGTSGNAFF.

V is TRBV19 and J is TRBJ1-4; D gene uncertain. This CDR3 contains 13 residues. V was clipped by 5 bases and J by 8 bases, with 12 bases between them. Germline-derived CDR1 and CDR2 are LNHDA and SQIVND (reference sequence). CDR3 DNA: TGTGCCAGTAGTCGGACGGAAGGCGAAAAACTGTTTTTT. Residues: CASSRTEGEKLFF.

In this sample, this clone turned up a few times. The rearrangement uses TRBV15 and TRBJ2-1; no reliable D call. The V gene's germline CDR1 is LNHNV and CDR2 YYDKDF (reference sequence). Between the trimmed V and J ends, which lost 0 bases and 10 bases, there was a span of 10 bases. This CDR3 has 13 residues. The CDR3 region is CATSRDVGWEQFF. CDR3 sequence (DNA): TGTGCCACCAGCAGAGATGTGGGATGGGAGCAGTTCTTC.

This clone was picked up a small number of times. This rearrangement joins TRBV29-1 to TRBJ1-1; weak D call: TRBD1 (5 bases). V lost 6 bases and J lost 9, with 17 bases in between. Germline assignment: CDR1 SQVTM and CDR2 ANQGSEA. The CDR3 sequence is 12 residues long. The DNA of the CDR3 is TGCAGCGTCGTCGGACACCAGCTTCAAGCTTTCTTT. Translation gives CSVVGHQLQAFF.